The clone carrying this T cell receptor (beta chain) showed up just once. Germline assignment: CDR1 KGHSH and CDR2 LQKENI. The V segment lost 1 base and the J segment 0 bases; nucleotides outside the gene matches: 8. There are 18 residues in the CDR3. Sequencing was performed with immunoSEQ multiplex PCR; in TCRdb, only in-frame clones are kept and a portion is missing. This sample has fewer than 200,000 clones, with roughly 80% found just once. The data derive from a study of blood T cell repertoires in COVID-19. Sequencing input: peripheral blood. The receptor comes from a woman of 80 years or more with COVID-19, enrolled during active disease. The chain carries TRBV18 and TRBJ1-3; TRBD1 agrees at 8 bases. The CDR3 coding sequence is TGTGCCAGCTCACCACGGCAGGGGGCCGCCCTCTCTGGAAACACCATATATTTT. Translated, it gives CASSPRQGAALSGNTIYF. The variable domain in full, completed from reference TRBV18 and TRBJ1-3, reads NAGVMQNPRHLVRRRGQEARLRCSPMKGHSHVYWYRQLPEEGLKFMVYLQKENIIDESGMPKERFSAEFPKEGPSILRIQQVVRGDSAAYFCASSPRQGAALSGNTIYFGEGSWLTVV.